The present T cell receptor beta chain was sequenced within a study of T cells after yellow fever vaccination. Details on this clonotype: The target antigen is unknown.

General study findings and limits: Overall, a small share of clonotypes was seen in both CD4 and CD8 compartments. The secondary response was weaker, and its peak arrived faster, on day 5 versus 15.

CDR3 length equals 14 residues. Germline-derived CDR1 and CDR2 are MDHEN and SYDVKM. V trimming: 5 bases; J trimming: 3 bases; junction bases outside the gene matches: 7. By 5'RACE template switching, TCR cDNA was produced, with a universal primer site and UMIs added in the process. TCRdb passed the 5' RACE reads through MiXCR, listing each CDR3 protein once. The data show hundreds of thousands of distinct CDR3 sequences, approximately 13% seen once. The specimen was PBMCs, collected on the day of the yellow fever booster vaccination. This clonotype was obtained from a young man who received the YFV17D yellow fever vaccine. The chain is built from TRBV28 and TRBJ2-7; TRBD1 aligns across 7 bases. In DNA form, the CDR3 reads TGTGCCAGCAGTGCCGGACAGGCCCACTACGAGCAGTACTTC. It yields the protein CASSAGQAHYEQYF.